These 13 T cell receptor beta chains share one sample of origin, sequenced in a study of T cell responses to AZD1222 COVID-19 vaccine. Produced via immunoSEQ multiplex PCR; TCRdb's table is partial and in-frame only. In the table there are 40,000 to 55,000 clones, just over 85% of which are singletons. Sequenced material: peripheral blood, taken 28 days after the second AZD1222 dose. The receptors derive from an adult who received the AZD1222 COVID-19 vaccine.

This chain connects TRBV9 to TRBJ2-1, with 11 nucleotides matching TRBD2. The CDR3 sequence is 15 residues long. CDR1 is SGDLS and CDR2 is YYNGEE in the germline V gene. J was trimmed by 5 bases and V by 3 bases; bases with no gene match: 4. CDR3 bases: TGTGCCAGCAGCGCCGGGACTAGCGGAAACAATGAGCAGTTCTTC. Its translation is CASSAGTSGNNEQFF.

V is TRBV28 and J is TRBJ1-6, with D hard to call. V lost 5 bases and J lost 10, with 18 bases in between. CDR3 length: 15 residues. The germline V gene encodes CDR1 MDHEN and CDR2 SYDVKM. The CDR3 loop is CASSLAQDGVSPLHF. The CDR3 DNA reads TGTGCCAGCAGTCTTGCTCAAGACGGGGTATCACCCCTCCACTTT.

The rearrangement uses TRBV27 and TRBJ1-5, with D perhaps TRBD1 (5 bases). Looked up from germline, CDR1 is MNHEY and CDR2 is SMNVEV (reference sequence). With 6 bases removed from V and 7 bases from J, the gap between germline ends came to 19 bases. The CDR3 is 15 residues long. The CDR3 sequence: CASSAGTDHRQPQHF. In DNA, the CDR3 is TGTGCCAGCAGCGCCGGGACGGATCATCGGCAGCCCCAGCATTTT.

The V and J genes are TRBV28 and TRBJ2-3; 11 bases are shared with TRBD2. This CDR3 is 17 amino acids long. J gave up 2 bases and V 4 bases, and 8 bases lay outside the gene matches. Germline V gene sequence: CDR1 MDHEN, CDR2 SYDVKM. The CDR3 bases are TGTGCCAGCAGTTCGAGCCTGGGACTAGCGGACACAGATACGCAGTATTTT. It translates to CASSSSLGLADTDTQYF.

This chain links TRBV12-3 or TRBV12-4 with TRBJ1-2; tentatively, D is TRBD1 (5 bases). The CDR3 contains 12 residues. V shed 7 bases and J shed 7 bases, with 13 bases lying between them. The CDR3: CASTKGISGYTF. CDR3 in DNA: TGTGCCAGCACAAAGGGGATAAGTGGCTACACCTTC.

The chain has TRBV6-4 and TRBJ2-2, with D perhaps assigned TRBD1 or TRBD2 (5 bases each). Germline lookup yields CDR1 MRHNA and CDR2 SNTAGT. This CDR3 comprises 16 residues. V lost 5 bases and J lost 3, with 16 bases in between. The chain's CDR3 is CASSPRGPPHTGELFF. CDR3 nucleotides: TGTGCCAGCAGTCCTCGGGGCCCCCCGCACACCGGGGAGCTGTTTTTT.

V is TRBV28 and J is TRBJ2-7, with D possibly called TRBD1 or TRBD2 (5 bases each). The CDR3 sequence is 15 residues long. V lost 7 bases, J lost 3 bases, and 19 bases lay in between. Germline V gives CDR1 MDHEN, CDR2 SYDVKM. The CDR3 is CASIGAPTSIYEQYF. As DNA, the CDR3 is TGTGCCAGCATCGGGGCACCTACATCGATCTACGAGCAGTACTTC.

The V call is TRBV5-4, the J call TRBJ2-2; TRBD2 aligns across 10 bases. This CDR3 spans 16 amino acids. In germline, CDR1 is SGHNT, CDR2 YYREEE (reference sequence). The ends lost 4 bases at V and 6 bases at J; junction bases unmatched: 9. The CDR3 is CASSQGLAGEAGELFF. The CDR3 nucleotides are TGTGCCAGCAGCCAGGGGCTAGCGGGAGAGGCCGGGGAGCTGTTTTTT. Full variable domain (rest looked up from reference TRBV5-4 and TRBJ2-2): ETGVTQSPTHLIKTRGQQVTLRCSSQSGHNTVSWYQQALGQGPQFIFQYYREEENGRGNFPPRFSGLQFPNYSSELNVNALELDDSALYLCASSQGLAGEAGELFFGEGSRLTVL.

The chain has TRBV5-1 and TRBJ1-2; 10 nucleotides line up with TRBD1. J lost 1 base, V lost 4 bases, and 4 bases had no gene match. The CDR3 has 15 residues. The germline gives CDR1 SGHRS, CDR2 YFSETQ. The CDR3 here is CASSRDRGNNYGYTF. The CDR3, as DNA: TGCGCCAGCAGCAGGGACAGGGGAAATAACTATGGCTACACCTTC.

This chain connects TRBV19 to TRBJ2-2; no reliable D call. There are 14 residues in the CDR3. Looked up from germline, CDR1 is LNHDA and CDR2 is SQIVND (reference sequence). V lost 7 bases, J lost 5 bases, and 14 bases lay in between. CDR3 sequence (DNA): TGTGCCAGTACCACTTCTCAACGTACCGGGGAGCTGTTTTTT. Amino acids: CASTTSQRTGELFF.

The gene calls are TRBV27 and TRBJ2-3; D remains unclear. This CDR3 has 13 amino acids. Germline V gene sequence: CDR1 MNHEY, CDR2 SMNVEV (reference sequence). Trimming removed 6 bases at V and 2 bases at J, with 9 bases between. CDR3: CASRDGVTDTQYF. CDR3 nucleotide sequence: TGTGCCAGCAGGGACGGCGTCACAGATACGCAGTATTTT.

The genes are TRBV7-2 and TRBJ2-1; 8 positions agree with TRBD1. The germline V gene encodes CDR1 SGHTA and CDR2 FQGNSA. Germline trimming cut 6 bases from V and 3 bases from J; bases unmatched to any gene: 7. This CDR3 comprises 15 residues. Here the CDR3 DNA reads TGTGCCAGCAGGTTGGACAGGGATTTCTACAATGAGCAGTTCTTC. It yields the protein CASRLDRDFYNEQFF.

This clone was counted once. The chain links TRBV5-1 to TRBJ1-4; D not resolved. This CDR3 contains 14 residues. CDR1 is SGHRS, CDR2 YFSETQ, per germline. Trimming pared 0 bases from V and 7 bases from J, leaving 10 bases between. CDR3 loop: CASSLVGVGEKLFF. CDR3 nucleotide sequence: TGCGCCAGCAGCTTGGTGGGTGTAGGTGAAAAACTGTTTTTT.